Sequencing of this T cell receptor (beta chain) was carried out in a study of Graves' ophthalmopathy and Graves' hyperthyroidism. The sequenced template was RNA, covering the TCR beta CDR3 region. After a first-round RT-PCR with HTBI primers, a second-round multiplex PCR was run. TCRdb re-derived calls from the multiplex PCR reads in MiXCR, one entry per CDR3 protein. The repertoire has 620,000 or so distinct CDR3 sequences, 22% of them found once; the top ten carry approximately 6.5%. The count of this clonotype is one. The length of the CDR3 is 14 residues. The V gene lost 5 bases and the J gene lost 2 bases, with 14 bases spanning the gap. CDR1 SGHDT and CDR2 YYEEEE come from the germline V gene.

Sequenced: peripheral blood. The V and J genes are TRBV5-6 and TRBJ2-7; D possibly corresponds to TRBD1 (6 bases). This sequence was found in a woman between 18 and 29 years old with stable Graves' hyperthyroidism. Some clones in this sample may be carry-over from other donors' samples. CDR3 protein: CASSLQGLPYEQYF. CDR3 sequence (DNA): TGTGCCAGCAGTTTACAGGGATTGCCCTACGAGCAGTACTTC.